The 15 T cell receptor beta chains given below trace back to one sample, sequenced in a study of T-cell memory formation after mild COVID-19. TCRdb ran MiXCR on the 5' RACE reads and lists one entry per CDR3 protein. The table lists under 600,000 distinct CDR3 sequences, approximately 21% of them singletons, with about 8.4% in the top ten. The material sequenced was PBMCs or a T cell subset sorted from them (not recorded which). These receptors were obtained from an adult woman who had mild COVID-19 (a few samples of this study predate the infection). Cell type and time point are not known.

V and J are TRBV15 and TRBJ1-4; no definite D call. The germline V gene encodes CDR1 LNHNV and CDR2 YYDKDF (reference sequence). Between the trimmed V and J ends, which lost 6 bases and 6 bases, there was a span of 14 bases. This CDR3 is 14 amino acids long. The DNA of the CDR3 is TGTGCCACCAGGAGGGCACTACCGGATGAAAAACTGTTTTTT. It specifies CATRRALPDEKLFF.

This clonotype showed up many times. V is TRBV7-9 and J is TRBJ2-3; the D is unclear. V lost 2 bases and J 3 bases, leaving 12 bases between the germline ends. Germline assignment: CDR1 SEHNR and CDR2 FQNEAQ (reference sequence). CDR3 size: 15 residues. CDR3 coding DNA: TGTGCCAGCAGCTTACATGGGGTGGTAACAGATACGCAGTATTTT. Translated: CASSLHGVVTDTQYF.

V is TRBV20-1 and J is TRBJ2-5; D gene ambiguous. Germline V gene data show CDR1 as DFQATT and CDR2 as SNEGSKA (reference sequence). Trimming shortened V by 3 bases and J by 0 bases, and 8 bases separated the two germline ends. The CDR3 is made up of 13 amino acids. CDR3 sequence reads: CSASGRNQETQYF. The DNA of the CDR3 is TGCAGTGCTAGCGGTAGGAACCAAGAGACCCAGTACTTC.

V and J are TRBV20-1 and TRBJ2-3; 11 positions agree with TRBD1. Germline CDR1 reads DFQATT; CDR2 reads SNEGSKA (reference sequence). V gave up 6 bases and J gave up 4 bases; unmatched junction bases: 6. This CDR3 comprises 14 residues. CDR3 bases: TGCAGTGCCGCGGACAGGGGGCTGTCAGATACGCAGTATTTT. It encodes CSAADRGLSDTQYF.

The rearrangement links TRBV2 to TRBJ1-2; D gene ambiguous. Trimming pared 5 bases from V and 8 bases from J, leaving 15 bases between. The CDR3 is made up of 13 amino acids. The germline CDR1 and CDR2 sequences are SNHLY and FYNNEI. This chain's CDR3 is CASSFNHLGGYTF. The CDR3 region has the DNA TGTGCCAGCAGTTTTAACCACCTTGGAGGCTACACCTTC.

In its sample, this clonotype was seen a few times. The chain couples TRBV7-6 to TRBJ2-2; TRBD1 agrees at 9 bases. Per germline, CDR1 SGHVS and CDR2 FNYEAQ. This CDR3 spans 16 amino acids. The V segment lost 4 bases and the J segment 3 bases; nucleotides outside the gene matches: 6. The CDR3: CASSSPYRGHTGELFF. The CDR3 DNA sequence: TGTGCCAGCAGCTCTCCCTACAGGGGGCACACCGGGGAGCTGTTTTTT. The full variable domain, its missing parts supplied by reference TRBV7-6 and TRBJ2-2, is GAGVSQSPRYKVTKRGQDVALRCDPISGHVSLYWYRQALGQGPEFLTYFNYEAQQDKSGLPNDRFSAERPEGSISTLTIQRTEQRDSAMYRCASSSPYRGHTGELFFGEGSRLTVL.

The rearrangement joins TRBV12-3 or TRBV12-4 to TRBJ2-3, with D possibly matching TRBD2 (5 bases). The CDR3 has 15 residues. The germline V and J ends were trimmed by 6 bases and 0 bases, with 13 bases remaining between them. As DNA, the CDR3 is TGTGCCAGCAGAACCGAGGGCCTTAGCACAGATACGCAGTATTTT. Encoded protein: CASRTEGLSTDTQYF.

Written as DNA, the CDR3 is TGTGCCAGCAGTTCGGGACTAGCGGGAGCGCTCCGCGAGCAGTACTTC. Amino acids: CASSSGLAGALREQYF. This chain links TRBV12-3 or TRBV12-4 with TRBJ2-7; 14 nucleotides align to TRBD2. The V gene end was trimmed by 4 bases and the J gene end by 6 bases; junction bases not matched to a gene: 8. There are 16 residues in the CDR3.

This chain uses TRBV5-1 with TRBJ2-1; TRBD2 aligns across 7 bases. The CDR3 is made up of 16 amino acids. Germline CDR1 is SGHRS and CDR2 is YFSETQ. With 0 bases clipped from V and 0 bases from J, the junction kept 3 bases outside the gene matches. The CDR3: CASSLEAGVSYNEQFF. The CDR3 DNA reads as TGCGCCAGCAGCTTGGAGGCGGGGGTCTCCTACAATGAGCAGTTCTTC.

In its sample, this clonotype was seen many times. As DNA, the CDR3 is TGTGCCAGCAGCTTAAGGCGGGGCGCGAACACCGGGGAGCTGTTTTTT. It encodes CASSLRRGANTGELFF. The chain couples TRBV7-2 to TRBJ2-2, with D maybe TRBD2 (6 bases). The germline V and J ends were trimmed by 2 bases and 0 bases, with 10 bases remaining between them. The germline V gene has CDR1 SGHTA and CDR2 FQGNSA. The CDR3 consists of 16 residues.

The chain is built from TRBV6-5 and TRBJ2-3; D perhaps matches TRBD2 (6 bases). Germline V CDR1 and CDR2: MNHEY, SVGAGI. The CDR3 consists of 16 residues. With 6 bases removed from V and 2 bases from J, the gap between germline ends came to 18 bases. CDR3 nucleotide sequence: TGTGCCAGCAGAACCATTCGAGCGGGTTACACAGATACGCAGTATTTT. Protein product: CASRTIRAGYTDTQYF.

V is TRBV14 and J is TRBJ2-3, with 8 positions matching TRBD2. The CDR3 is 19 amino acids. V was pared by 4 bases and J by 1 base, with 16 bases of the junction left unmatched. Germline-derived CDR1 and CDR2 are SGHDN and FVKESK. CDR3 in DNA: TGTGCCAGCAGCCTTTCCGAAAGGGCGGGAGGTCTGGGCACAGATACGCAGTATTTT. It specifies CASSLSERAGGLGTDTQYF.

This clonotype occurred a few times. V usage is TRBV15 and J usage is TRBJ1-1; 10 bases line up with TRBD1. This CDR3 region has 14 residues. CDR1 and CDR2 from the germline V gene are LNHNV and YYDKDF (reference sequence). V gave up 5 bases and J gave up 8 bases; unmatched junction bases: 8. CDR3 sequence: CATSPRDRGSEAFF. The CDR3 coding sequence is TGTGCCACCAGCCCCCGGGACAGGGGCTCCGAAGCTTTCTTT.

The genes are TRBV6-5 and TRBJ2-7; TRBD2 matches at 9 bases. The germline CDR1 and CDR2 sequences are MNHEY and SVGAGI. Trimming at V came to 1 base and at J to 2 bases, leaving 3 bases not matched to a gene. The CDR3 spans 15 residues. The CDR3 DNA reads as TGTGCCAGCAGTTACTTTGGCGGGAGGGCCTACGAGCAGTACTTC. Translated: CASSYFGGRAYEQYF.

The genes are TRBV12-3 or TRBV12-4 and TRBJ2-1, with D possibly matching TRBD1 (8 bases). V was shortened by 8 bases and J by 7 bases, with 15 bases between the two germline ends. The CDR3 runs to 13 residues. This CDR3 reads CASGGQGGNEQFF. DNA for the CDR3: TGTGCCAGCGGCGGACAGGGAGGGAATGAGCAGTTCTTC.